This is a list of T cell receptor beta chains from one sample in a study of cytomegalovirus exposure and HLA in healthy donors. The data were produced by immunoSEQ multiplex PCR, yet TCRdb's version contains in-frame clones alone and is incomplete. This table holds roughly 120,000 clones, about 80% found once. The specimen was PBMCs. The receptor set was obtained from a man aged 25-45 years in good health and CMV-seronegative. Both conserved end residues are part of each CDR3. A D gene is named only where the DNA matches it firmly. Clone size is stated in some rows and not others, as once, few, many or a class when expanded.

d_gene: .
abundance: .
j_gene: TRBJ2-2
v_gene: TRBV29-1
CDR3aa: CSVGGVRALTGELFF
CDR3nt: TGCAGCGTTGGGGGGGTCCGAGCGTTGACCGGGGAGCTGTTTTTT

d_gene: TRBD1
abundance: .
j_gene: TRBJ1-1
v_gene: TRBV19
CDR3aa: CASSQEGTGDEAFF
CDR3nt: TGTGCCAGTAGTCAGGAGGGGACAGGGGATGAAGCTTTCTTT

d_gene: TRBD1
abundance: .
j_gene: TRBJ2-1
v_gene: TRBV18
CDR3aa: CASSPEGQPYNEQFF
CDR3nt: TGTGCCAGCTCACCAGAGGGACAGCCCTACAATGAGCAGTTCTTC

d_gene: .
abundance: once
j_gene: TRBJ2-7
v_gene: TRBV7-2
CDR3aa: CASSPTGTYEQYF
CDR3nt: TGTGCCAGCAGCCCGACGGGGACCTACGAGCAGTACTTC

d_gene: .
abundance: once
j_gene: TRBJ2-5
v_gene: TRBV7-2
CDR3aa: CASSFAEETQYF
CDR3nt: TGTGCCAGCAGCTTTGCAGAAGAGACCCAGTACTTC

d_gene: .
abundance: .
j_gene: TRBJ1-1
v_gene: TRBV28
CDR3aa: CASSLDSTEAFF
CDR3nt: TGTGCCAGCAGTTTAGACTCTACTGAAGCTTTCTTT

d_gene: TRBD2
abundance: .
j_gene: TRBJ2-2
v_gene: TRBV4-1
CDR3aa: CASSQLAGVTGELFF
CDR3nt: TGCGCCAGCAGCCAACTAGCGGGAGTTACCGGGGAGCTGTTTTTT

d_gene: TRBD1
abundance: .
j_gene: TRBJ1-2
v_gene: TRBV6-1
CDR3aa: CASTPSTGGTYGYTF
CDR3nt: TGTGCCAGCACCCCGTCGACAGGGGGCACCTATGGCTACACCTTC

d_gene: TRBD1
abundance: .
j_gene: TRBJ2-3
v_gene: TRBV5-4
CDR3aa: CASSLGQVQTDTQYF
CDR3nt: TGTGCCAGCAGTCTCGGACAGGTTCAGACAGATACGCAGTATTTT

d_gene: TRBD2
abundance: .
j_gene: TRBJ2-2
v_gene: TRBV19
CDR3aa: CASSKIGLAGAGELFF
CDR3nt: TGTGCCAGTAGTAAAATCGGACTAGCGGGAGCCGGGGAGCTGTTTTTT

d_gene: .
abundance: .
j_gene: TRBJ2-5
v_gene: TRBV29-1
CDR3aa: CSVVVTGGLYQETQYF
CDR3nt: TGCAGCGTTGTAGTTACCGGAGGTCTATACCAAGAGACCCAGTACTTC

d_gene: .
abundance: .
j_gene: TRBJ1-1
v_gene: TRBV7-8
CDR3aa: CASRAQPCEAFF
CDR3nt: TGTGCCAGCAGGGCACAGCCATGTGAAGCTTTCTTT

d_gene: .
abundance: few
j_gene: TRBJ2-5
v_gene: TRBV4-1
CDR3aa: CASSQVGGRETQYF
CDR3nt: TGCGCCAGCAGCCAAGTAGGAGGGAGAGAGACCCAGTACTTC

d_gene: TRBD2
abundance: .
j_gene: TRBJ2-1
v_gene: TRBV29-1
CDR3aa: CSVMTSGNEQFF
CDR3nt: TGCAGCGTCATGACTAGCGGCAATGAGCAGTTCTTC

d_gene: TRBD2
abundance: few
j_gene: TRBJ2-7
v_gene: TRBV7-2
CDR3aa: CASTSESSGRWEQYF
CDR3nt: TGTGCCAGCACTAGCGAGTCTAGCGGGAGATGGGAGCAGTACTTC

d_gene: TRBD1
abundance: .
j_gene: TRBJ1-2
v_gene: TRBV7-3
CDR3aa: CASSPFVGTGIHGYTF
CDR3nt: TGTGCCAGCAGCCCGTTCGTCGGGACAGGGATTCATGGCTACACCTTC

d_gene: .
abundance: .
j_gene: TRBJ2-6
v_gene: TRBV15
CDR3aa: CATSRDTGANVLTF
CDR3nt: TGTGCCACCAGCAGAGATACTGGGGCCAACGTCCTGACTTTC

d_gene: TRBD1
abundance: .
j_gene: TRBJ1-1
v_gene: TRBV7-6
CDR3aa: CASSLTGGAAEAFF
CDR3nt: TGTGCCAGCAGCCTAACAGGGGGCGCCGCTGAAGCTTTCTTT

d_gene: TRBD1
abundance: .
j_gene: TRBJ2-1
v_gene: TRBV7-9
CDR3aa: CASSFAGGYNEQFF
CDR3nt: TGTGCCAGCAGCTTCGCAGGGGGCTACAATGAGCAGTTCTTC

d_gene: TRBD1
abundance: .
j_gene: TRBJ2-4
v_gene: TRBV9
CDR3aa: CASSVAQRDSGTFLYF
CDR3nt: TGTGCCAGCAGCGTAGCGCAAAGGGACAGTGGGACCTTCCTGTACTTC

d_gene: TRBD1
abundance: .
j_gene: TRBJ1-5
v_gene: TRBV19
CDR3aa: CASRIGQGGQPQNF
CDR3nt: TGTGCCAGTAGGATCGGACAGGGGGGTCAGCCCCAGAATTTT

d_gene: TRBD2
abundance: .
j_gene: TRBJ2-7
v_gene: TRBV6-5
CDR3aa: CASNLEGRAPYEQYF
CDR3nt: TGTGCCAGCAACTTAGAGGGGAGGGCCCCTTACGAGCAGTACTTC

d_gene: .
abundance: .
j_gene: TRBJ2-1
v_gene: TRBV27
CDR3aa: CASSLSSGVYNEQFF
CDR3nt: TGTGCCAGCAGTTTATCGTCAGGGGTTTACAATGAGCAGTTCTTC

d_gene: .
abundance: .
j_gene: TRBJ2-1
v_gene: TRBV15
CDR3aa: CATSRDGGQYNEQFF
CDR3nt: TGTGCCACCAGCAGAGATGGCGGCCAGTACAATGAGCAGTTCTTC

d_gene: TRBD2
abundance: .
j_gene: TRBJ2-1
v_gene: TRBV4-3
CDR3aa: CASSLTSGSSNEQFF
CDR3nt: TGCGCCAGCAGCCTTACTAGCGGGAGCTCGAATGAGCAGTTCTTC

d_gene: TRBD2
abundance: .
j_gene: TRBJ2-1
v_gene: TRBV18
CDR3aa: CATGTSGSPREQFF
CDR3nt: TGTGCCACTGGGACTAGCGGGAGCCCCAGGGAGCAGTTCTTC

d_gene: .
abundance: .
j_gene: TRBJ1-1
v_gene: TRBV11-2
CDR3aa: CASSFTPGKGTEAFF
CDR3nt: TGTGCCAGCAGCTTTACCCCGGGAAAAGGGACTGAAGCTTTCTTT

d_gene: .
abundance: .
j_gene: TRBJ1-5
v_gene: TRBV27
CDR3aa: CASSDLLEGPQHF
CDR3nt: TGTGCCAGCAGTGACCTACTCGAGGGGCCCCAGCATTTT

d_gene: .
abundance: few
j_gene: TRBJ1-5
v_gene: TRBV27
CDR3aa: CASSLQSNQPQHF
CDR3nt: TGTGCCAGCAGTCTCCAGTCCAATCAGCCCCAGCATTTT

d_gene: TRBD2
abundance: .
j_gene: TRBJ2-7
v_gene: TRBV5-5
CDR3aa: CASSVSGSVYEQYF
CDR3nt: TGTGCCAGCAGCGTGAGCGGGAGCGTATACGAGCAGTACTTC

d_gene: .
abundance: .
j_gene: TRBJ1-5
v_gene: TRBV27
CDR3aa: CASSLRWPQYSNQPQHF
CDR3nt: TGTGCCAGCAGTTTACGATGGCCGCAATATAGCAATCAGCCCCAGCATTTT

d_gene: .
abundance: .
j_gene: TRBJ1-4
v_gene: TRBV5-6
CDR3aa: CASSLNRKTGGGEKLFF
CDR3nt: TGTGCCAGCAGCCTGAACCGAAAGACAGGTGGGGGTGAAAAACTGTTTTTT

d_gene: .
abundance: .
j_gene: TRBJ1-4
v_gene: TRBV6-6
CDR3aa: CASSYVGRTNEKLFF
CDR3nt: TGTGCCAGCAGTTACGTTGGGAGGACTAATGAAAAACTGTTTTTT

d_gene: .
abundance: .
j_gene: TRBJ2-7
v_gene: TRBV30
CDR3aa: CAWTPDLSGEQYF
CDR3nt: TGTGCCTGGACCCCGGACTTGAGTGGCGAGCAGTACTTC

d_gene: TRBD2
abundance: .
j_gene: TRBJ2-3
v_gene: TRBV4-1
CDR3aa: CASSQERLAGENTQYF
CDR3nt: TGCGCCAGCAGCCAAGAAAGACTAGCGGGAGAAAATACGCAGTATTTT

d_gene: TRBD1
abundance: .
j_gene: TRBJ2-7
v_gene: TRBV2
CDR3aa: CASAPGQGSYEQYF
CDR3nt: TGTGCCAGCGCGCCAGGACAGGGTTCCTACGAGCAGTACTTC

d_gene: .
abundance: .
j_gene: TRBJ2-1
v_gene: TRBV14
CDR3aa: CASSQDSGSRASYNEQFF
CDR3nt: TGTGCCAGCAGCCAAGATTCAGGGTCTAGGGCTTCCTACAATGAGCAGTTCTTC

d_gene: TRBD2
abundance: .
j_gene: TRBJ2-5
v_gene: TRBV2
CDR3aa: CASSSRTSGSKETQYF
CDR3nt: TGTGCCAGCAGTTCTCGGACTAGCGGCAGTAAAGAGACCCAGTACTTC

d_gene: .
abundance: .
j_gene: TRBJ1-1
v_gene: TRBV11-2
CDR3aa: CASSHMGGRTEAFF
CDR3nt: TGTGCCAGCAGCCACATGGGGGGTAGGACTGAAGCTTTCTTT

d_gene: .
abundance: .
j_gene: TRBJ1-1
v_gene: TRBV30
CDR3aa: CAWRSGVNTEAFF
CDR3nt: TGTGCCTGGAGGTCAGGGGTAAACACTGAAGCTTTCTTT

d_gene: TRBD1
abundance: few
j_gene: TRBJ1-4
v_gene: TRBV28
CDR3aa: CASSLSQGAAATNEKLFF
CDR3nt: TGTGCCAGCAGTCTAAGCCAGGGGGCCGCCGCAACTAATGAAAAACTGTTTTTT

d_gene: .
abundance: .
j_gene: TRBJ2-5
v_gene: TRBV7-7
CDR3aa: CASSQTPEVEPQYF
CDR3nt: TGTGCTAGCAGCCAAACCCCTGAAGTCGAGCCCCAGTACTTC

d_gene: .
abundance: .
j_gene: TRBJ2-7
v_gene: TRBV5-1
CDR3aa: CASSLETLYEQYF
CDR3nt: TGCGCCAGCAGCTTGGAAACTCTCTACGAGCAGTACTTC

d_gene: TRBD2
abundance: few
j_gene: TRBJ2-2
v_gene: TRBV2
CDR3aa: CASGPLIAGAGELFF
CDR3nt: TGTGCCAGCGGGCCGCTGATAGCGGGGGCCGGGGAGCTGTTTTTT

d_gene: .
abundance: .
j_gene: TRBJ1-5
v_gene: TRBV23-1
CDR3aa: CASRPNLWTVNQPQHF
CDR3nt: TGCGCCAGCAGACCTAATTTGTGGACAGTGAATCAGCCCCAGCATTTT

d_gene: TRBD2
abundance: .
j_gene: TRBJ2-1
v_gene: TRBV7-9
CDR3aa: CASSLALAGRTYNEQFF
CDR3nt: TGTGCCAGCAGCTTAGCCCTAGCGGGAAGGACCTACAATGAGCAGTTCTTC

d_gene: .
abundance: .
j_gene: TRBJ2-7
v_gene: TRBV2
CDR3aa: CASSEDGPSEQYF
CDR3nt: TGTGCCAGCAGTGAAGACGGCCCCAGCGAGCAGTACTTC

d_gene: .
abundance: once
j_gene: TRBJ2-7
v_gene: TRBV7-8
CDR3aa: CASSLALGDEQYF
CDR3nt: TGTGCCAGCAGCTTAGCACTAGGAGACGAGCAGTACTTC

d_gene: TRBD2
abundance: .
j_gene: TRBJ2-1
v_gene: TRBV2
CDR3aa: CASSVSGRASGEQFF
CDR3nt: TGTGCCAGCAGTGTTAGCGGGAGGGCCTCCGGTGAGCAGTTCTTC

d_gene: TRBD2
abundance: .
j_gene: TRBJ2-7
v_gene: TRBV4-3
CDR3aa: CASSDASGRGEQYF
CDR3nt: TGCGCCAGCAGCGACGCGAGCGGGAGGGGCGAGCAGTACTTC